This T cell receptor (beta chain) is drawn from a study of T cell repertoires in cytomegalovirus infection (dated by TCRdb to between 2019 and 2020). Regarding the complete study: The HLA type of each donor mattered for the analysis, because public TCR beta signatures pointed to carriage of CMV infection along with the matching HLA type.

TCRdb lists the instrument as Illumina HiSeq 1500. Clones were called with MiXCR by TCRdb after fastp trimmed the public reads at Q25, and only in-frame beta chains were retained. Identical CDR3 proteins give one entry, which carries the most common genes and DNA. For this sample there are fewer than 550,000 distinct CDR3 sequences; approximately 33% appear just once. Of the sample, roughly an eighth is held by the ten largest clones. Results the study describes overall, beyond this receptor: Cumulative frequency of public TCR beta family members discriminated carriers of CMV infection plus the relevant HLA type in this cohort and an independent approximately 350-donor cohort. In the ex vivo response, HLA-C-restricted CMV-specific TCR beta clonotypes were dominant, and in two of eight donors the single most frequent clonotype came from this HLA-C-restricted group.

The CDR3 spans 15 residues, from the cysteine through the phenylalanine. The DNA shown is the 45-base CDR3, in frame from base 1. The germline V gene (reference sequence) provides CDR1 SSHAT and CDR2 FNYEAQ. Trimming takes 5 bases off V and 4 bases off J; junction bases not matched to a gene: 6. About this clonotype: The antigen it recognizes is unknown. No quality values exist for individual bases; no much larger clone is one base distant.

The source of this sequence is a human donor in good health (CMV status not recorded). Some clones in this sample may be carry-over from other donors' samples. Sequencing used PBMCs. Recombination joined TRBV7-7 with TRBJ2-2, with TRBD1 identical over 8 junction bases. The CDR3 region reads CASSLTGGTTGELFF. Here is the DNA: TGTGCCAGCAGCCTTACAGGGGGAACCACCGGGGAGCTGTTTTTT.